The 4 T cell receptor beta chains given below trace back to one sample, sequenced in a study of blood T cell repertoires in COVID-19. Using immunoSEQ multiplex PCR, the repertoire was profiled, and TCRdb retains in-frame clones only, with some absent. Here the sample spans about 140,000 clones, around 90% being singletons. Sequencing was carried out using peripheral blood. The receptors originated from a woman aged 60-75 years with acute or convalescent COVID-19.

V is TRBV27 and J is TRBJ1-5; a possible D gene is TRBD1 (5 bases). The CDR3 is 15 amino acids. Looked up from germline, CDR1 is MNHEY and CDR2 is SMNVEV (reference sequence). V lost 1 base to trimming and J lost 4 bases, with 11 bases between them. In DNA form, the CDR3 reads TGTGCCAGCAGTTTATACCAGGGTTCAAATCAGCCCCAGCATTTT. This sequence encodes CASSLYQGSNQPQHF.

This clone was seen a few times. The rearrangement links TRBV29-1 to TRBJ2-3; 11 bases are shared with TRBD2. CDR3 length equals 14 residues. Germline V gene lookup returns CDR1 SQVTM and CDR2 ANQGSEA. Germline trimming cut 6 bases from V and 4 bases from J; bases unmatched to any gene: 6. CDR3 protein: CSVLLAGVADTQYF. CDR3 nucleotide sequence: TGCAGCGTCCTACTAGCGGGGGTGGCAGATACGCAGTATTTT.

V gene TRBV27 combines with J gene TRBJ2-3, with a weak D call TRBD2 (6 bases). CDR1 is MNHEY and CDR2 is SMNVEV in the germline V gene (reference sequence). Trimming took 3 bases from V and 2 from J, leaving 12 bases between them. The CDR3 totals 15 residues. Here the CDR3 DNA reads TGTGCCAGCAGTTTCCTCCGGACTACCACAGATACGCAGTATTTT. Translation: CASSFLRTTTDTQYF.

This clone was detected only a few times. V gene TRBV18 combines with J gene TRBJ1-2; TRBD1 matches 7 bases. The CDR3 has 12 residues. Unmatched junction bases numbered 8, after V lost 4 bases and J lost 12 bases. Germline loops: CDR1 KGHSH, CDR2 LQKENI. The CDR3 nucleotides are TGTGCCAGCTCACGACCCCAGGGGGTAGACACCTTC. It encodes CASSRPQGVDTF.